This entry lists 4 T cell receptor beta chains sequenced from one sample in a study of T cells in tumors after PD-1 blockade. Sequencing used immunoSEQ multiplex PCR; TCRdb keeps in-frame clones, though not all of them. The sample includes about 33,000 clones, approximately 78% of them seen just once. The material sequenced was PBMCs, taken before anti-PD-1 treatment. The receptor source for this set is a human donor with basal cell carcinoma.

The chain has TRBV7-9 and TRBJ1-2, with D tentatively TRBD1 (6 bases). V was trimmed by 4 bases and J by 6 bases, leaving 12 bases between them. Germline V gene sequence: CDR1 SEHNR, CDR2 FQNEAQ (reference sequence). The CDR3 length is 13 residues. CDR3 bases: TGTGCCAGCAGCTCGCAAGGGGGGAATGGCTACACCTTC. Protein: CASSSQGGNGYTF.

The chain couples TRBV6-6 to TRBJ1-5; D remains ambiguous. The CDR3 totals 13 residues. Deletions cut 5 bases from V and 1 base from J, with 6 bases between. Germline values: CDR1 MNHNY, CDR2 SVGAGI (reference sequence). CDR3 region: CASSPDSNQPQHF. For the CDR3, the DNA is TGTGCCAGCAGTCCCGACAGCAATCAGCCCCAGCATTTT.

The rearrangement links TRBV19 to TRBJ2-4; 8 bases fit TRBD1. Trimming cost V 0 bases and J 0 bases; bases outside gene matches: 16. The CDR3 runs to 21 residues. In germline, CDR1 is LNHDA, CDR2 SQIVND (reference sequence). The DNA for the CDR3 is TGTGCCAGTAGTATAGAGGGGACAGGCCTGGTGGGTGGAATAGCCAAAAACATTCAGTACTTC. Protein product: CASSIEGTGLVGGIAKNIQYF.

A single count supports this clone. This chain connects TRBV4-3 to TRBJ2-3; the D gene is possibly TRBD1 (6 bases). V was cut by 4 bases and J by 3 bases, with 8 bases left in between. The CDR3 consists of 13 residues. Germline CDR1 LGHNA, CDR2 YSLEER. CDR3 in amino acids: CASSLDRTDTQYF. The CDR3 DNA reads TGCGCCAGCAGCCTCGACAGGACAGATACGCAGTATTTT.